This TCR beta chain originates from a study of cytomegalovirus exposure and HLA in healthy donors. In the study overall: Findings of an earlier analysis included about 120 million unique TCR beta sequences from 200 million or so T cells. The study, taken as a whole, reports: Within an earlier analysis, most TCR beta V segments proved productive either about 90% or about 30% of the time. In a later analysis, TCR beta V- and J-gene trimming showed a link to a missense DCLRE1C variant. The study put under 200 TCR beta chains on its list as cytomegalovirus-associated.

Concerning this clone: Its antigen remains unknown.

PCR involved 60 Vbeta and 13 Jbeta primers. Profiling relied on immunoSEQ multiplex PCR, and the TCRdb table lists in-frame clones only, not all of them. This table has 100,000 or so clones, 70% to 85% appearing once. The CDR3 sequence is 15 residues long. The germline V and J ends were trimmed by 6 bases and 3 bases, with 18 bases remaining between them. Germline values: CDR1 LNHDA, CDR2 SQIVND (reference sequence). This chain uses TRBV19 with TRBJ2-7; tentatively, D is TRBD2 (6 bases). The receptor was isolated from a man aged 25-45 years in good health and CMV-seropositive. Sequences were obtained from PBMCs. The CDR3 DNA sequence: TGTGCCAGTAGCGTCAGCGGGTCACATCGCTACGAGCAGTACTTC. It is translated as CASSVSGSHRYEQYF. Using reference TRBV19 and TRBJ2-7 for the parts outside the CDR3, the full variable domain is DGGITQSPKYLFRKEGQNVTLSCEQNLNHDAMYWYRQDPGQGLRLIYYSQIVNDFQKGDIAEGYSVSREKKESFPLTVTSAQKNPTAFYLCASSVSGSHRYEQYFGPGTRLTVT.